The clone carrying this T cell receptor (beta chain) was counted between two and nine times. Its cognate antigen is unknown. Within the sample, other DNA sequences also encode this same CDR3. The data are from a study of CD8+ T cells in alopecia areata. Study at large: Tofacitinib ran 6 to 18 months, followed by 6 months off drug. Study-level findings and limits: The study also sequences resident alphabeta T cells of normal skin in scalp samples.

Alopecia areata patients had lesional scalp punch biopsies and peripheral blood taken from them. Per the germline V gene, CDR1 is MDHEN and CDR2 is SYDVKM. Trimming at V came to 5 bases and at J to 3 bases, leaving 7 bases not matched to a gene. CDR3 length: 16 residues. TCR sequencing used cDNA made by reverse transcription of extracted RNA. Only in-frame clones appear in the TCRdb table, and some are missing; sequencing was by immunoSEQ multiplex PCR. The sample has 150,000 or so clones; approximately 50% are singletons. The sequenced material came from CD4+ T cells sorted from blood. The TCR sequence derives from a human donor with alopecia areata. The chain combines TRBV28 with TRBJ2-7, with 13 bases that match TRBD2. The CDR3: CASSPGLAGVRYEQYF. The DNA for the CDR3 is TGTGCCAGCAGTCCAGGACTAGCGGGGGTCCGCTACGAGCAGTACTTC.